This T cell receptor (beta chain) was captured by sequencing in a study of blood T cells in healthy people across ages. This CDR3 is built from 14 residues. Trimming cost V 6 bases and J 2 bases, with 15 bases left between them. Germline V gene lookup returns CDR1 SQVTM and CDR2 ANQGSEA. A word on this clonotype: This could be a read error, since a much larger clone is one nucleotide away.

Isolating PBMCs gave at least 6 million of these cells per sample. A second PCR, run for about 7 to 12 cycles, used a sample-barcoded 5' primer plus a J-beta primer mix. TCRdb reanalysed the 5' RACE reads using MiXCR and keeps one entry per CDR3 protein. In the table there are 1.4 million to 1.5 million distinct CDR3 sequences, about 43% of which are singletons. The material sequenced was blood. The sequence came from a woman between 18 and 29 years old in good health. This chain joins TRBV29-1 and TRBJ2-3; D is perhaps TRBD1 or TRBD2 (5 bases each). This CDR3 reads CSVVVLGTTDTQYF. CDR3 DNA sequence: TGCAGCGTGGTCGTGTTGGGGACCACAGATACGCAGTATTTT.